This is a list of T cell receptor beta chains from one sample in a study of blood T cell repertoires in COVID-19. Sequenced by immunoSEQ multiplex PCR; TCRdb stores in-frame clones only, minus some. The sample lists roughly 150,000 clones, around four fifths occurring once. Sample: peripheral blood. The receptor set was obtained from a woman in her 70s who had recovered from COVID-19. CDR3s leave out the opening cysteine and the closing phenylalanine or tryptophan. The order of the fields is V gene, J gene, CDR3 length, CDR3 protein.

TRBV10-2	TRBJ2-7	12	ATRRGGADYEQY
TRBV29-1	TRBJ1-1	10	SETGQGAEAF
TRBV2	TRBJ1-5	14	ASSSDRASGGQPQH
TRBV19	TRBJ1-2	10	ATRGQKYGYT
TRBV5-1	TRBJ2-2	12	ASRAGGSTGELF
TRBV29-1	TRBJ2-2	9	SVPDTGELF
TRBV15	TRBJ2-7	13	ATSRKTGTGGLQY
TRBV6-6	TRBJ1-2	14	ASSNQGGTGVYGYT
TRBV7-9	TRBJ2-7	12	ASSLGRGSYEQY
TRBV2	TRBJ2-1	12	ASPASGRIYEQF
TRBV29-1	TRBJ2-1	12	SAPRGAAYNEQF
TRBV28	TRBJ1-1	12	ASSLGQRDTEAF
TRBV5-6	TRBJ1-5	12	ASSLGHPDQPQH
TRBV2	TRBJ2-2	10	ASRVSTGELF
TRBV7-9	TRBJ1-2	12	ASSLLAGGYGYT
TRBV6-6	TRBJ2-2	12	ASSYSFRGGELF
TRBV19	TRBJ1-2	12	ASVTGKYNYGYT
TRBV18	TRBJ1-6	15	ASSTINRGKDNSPLH
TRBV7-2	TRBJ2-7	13	ASSLAMGAVYEQY
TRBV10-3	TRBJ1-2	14	AISEFRDSGSYGYT
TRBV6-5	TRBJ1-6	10	ASSYGTGDLH
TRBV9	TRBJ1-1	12	ASSPPGSGTEAF
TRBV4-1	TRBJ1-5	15	ASSQPHGQGEYQPQH
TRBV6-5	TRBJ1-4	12	ASSYDRGREKLF
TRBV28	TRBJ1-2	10	ASRTQGDGYT
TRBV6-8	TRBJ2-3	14	ASRLAGGLPTDTQY
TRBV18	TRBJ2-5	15	ASSPPIGGGGKETQY
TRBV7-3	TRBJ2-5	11	ASSTTGPRAQY
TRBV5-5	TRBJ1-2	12	ASSLGTASYGYT
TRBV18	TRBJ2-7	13	ASSPGLAGVYEQY
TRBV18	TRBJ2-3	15	ASSKAPSGGAGDTQY
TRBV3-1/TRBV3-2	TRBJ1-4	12	ASSPRSANEKLF
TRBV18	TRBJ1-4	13	ASSPSGQSDEKLF
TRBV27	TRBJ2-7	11	ASHRQGGYEQY
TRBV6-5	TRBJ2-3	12	ASMAGTGADTQY
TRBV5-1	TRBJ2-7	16	ASSRGTSGSRQHYEQY
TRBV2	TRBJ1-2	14	ASSGPTGGTNFGYT